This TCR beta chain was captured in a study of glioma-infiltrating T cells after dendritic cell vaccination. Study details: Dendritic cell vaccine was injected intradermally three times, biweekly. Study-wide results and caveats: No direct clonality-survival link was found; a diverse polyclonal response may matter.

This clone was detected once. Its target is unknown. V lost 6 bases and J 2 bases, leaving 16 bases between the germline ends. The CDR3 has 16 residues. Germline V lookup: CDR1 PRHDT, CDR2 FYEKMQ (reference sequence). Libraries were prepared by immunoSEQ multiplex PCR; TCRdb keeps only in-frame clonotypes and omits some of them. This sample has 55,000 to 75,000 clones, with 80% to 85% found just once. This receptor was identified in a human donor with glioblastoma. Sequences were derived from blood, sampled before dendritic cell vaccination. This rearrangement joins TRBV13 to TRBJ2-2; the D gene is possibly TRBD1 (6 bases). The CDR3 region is CASRLTGGPNTGELFF. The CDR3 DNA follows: TGTGCCAGCAGACTCACTGGGGGCCCTAACACCGGGGAGCTGTTTTTT. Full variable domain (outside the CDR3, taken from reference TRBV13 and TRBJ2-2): AAGVIQSPRHLIKEKRETATLKCYPIPRHDTVYWYQQGPGQDPQFLISFYEKMQSDKGSIPDRFSAQQFSDYHSELNMSSLELGDSALYFCASRLTGGPNTGELFFGEGSRLTVL.